Here is one TCR beta chain with its context. Its specificity is unknown. Sequenced by immunoSEQ multiplex PCR; TCRdb stores in-frame clones only, minus some. The table includes about 150,000 clones, approximately 90% detected once. The record originates from a study of T cell responses to AZD1222 COVID-19 vaccine. Study context: Second doses that came at about 4 or about 12 weeks were put together. Overall study results and limits: Breadth and depth of Spike-specific TCRs rose after two AZD1222 doses. The number of AZD1222 recipients seropositive at baseline was only five or six.

The CDR3 is 13 amino acids. CDR1 is LNHDA and CDR2 is SQIVND in the germline V gene (reference sequence). The V end was cut by 3 bases, the J end by 5 bases, with 8 bases between. This TCR was recovered from an adult in good health. This chain uses TRBV19 with TRBJ1-5; no clear D gene. The source material was peripheral blood, sampled on day 0 of AZD1222 vaccination. The CDR3 reads CASSIAGYQPQHF. The CDR3 region has the DNA TGTGCCAGTAGTATCGCGGGGTATCAGCCCCAGCATTTT.